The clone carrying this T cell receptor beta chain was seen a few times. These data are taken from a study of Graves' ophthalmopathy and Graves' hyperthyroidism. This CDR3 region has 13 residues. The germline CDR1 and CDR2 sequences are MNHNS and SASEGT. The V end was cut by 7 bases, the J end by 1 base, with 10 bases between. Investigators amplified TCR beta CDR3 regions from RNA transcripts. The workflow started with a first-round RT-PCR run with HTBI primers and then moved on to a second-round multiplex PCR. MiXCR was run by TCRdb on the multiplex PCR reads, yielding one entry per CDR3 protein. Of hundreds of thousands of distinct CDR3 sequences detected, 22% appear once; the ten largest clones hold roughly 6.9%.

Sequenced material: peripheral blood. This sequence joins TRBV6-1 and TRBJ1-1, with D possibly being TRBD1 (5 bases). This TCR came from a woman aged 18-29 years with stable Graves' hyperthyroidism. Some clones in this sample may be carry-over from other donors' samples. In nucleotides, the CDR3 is TGTGCCAGCATCATCGGACAGAACACTGAAGCTTTCTTT. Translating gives CASIIGQNTEAFF.